The entry that follows covers one T cell receptor (beta chain) sequence. Its cognate antigen is unknown. The sequenced template was cDNA made from the entire isolated RNA. The repertoire was sequenced with immunoSEQ multiplex PCR; TCRdb's copy has only in-frame clones and lacks some. The table lists over 120,000 clones, around 9.3% of them singletons. The V gene's germline CDR1 is MDHEN and CDR2 SYDVKM. The CDR3 sequence is 17 residues long. Trimming stripped 6 bases from V and 2 bases from J, with 19 bases between. Staining for CD45RO/CCR7/CD25/CD127/CD95/CD27 allowed sorting of CD4+ naive, central memory, regulatory and stem cell-like memory cells. These data come from a study of beta chain features in type 1 diabetes. The study, taken as a whole, reports: VDJ junctions sequenced from type 1 diabetes patients showed fewer insertions and more deletions.

V usage is TRBV28 and J usage is TRBJ2-2, with D perhaps matching TRBD1 (6 bases). Sequenced material: naive CD4+ T cells from blood. The sequence came from a man aged 18 to 30 in good health. The CDR3: CASSRQRRTANTGELFF. CDR3 coding DNA: TGTGCCAGCAGCCGGCAAAGACGGACAGCAAACACCGGGGAGCTGTTTTTT.